The rows below give T cell receptor beta chains drawn from one sample of a study of blood T cell repertoires in COVID-19. Profiled with immunoSEQ multiplex PCR; TCRdb holds only in-frame clones, not every one. The data hold some 91,000 clones, with around three quarters observed a single time. Sequencing was performed on peripheral blood. The receptors originated from a man in his 70s with acute or convalescent COVID-19. CDR3s include the opening cysteine and the closing phenylalanine or tryptophan. D genes are given only for firm matches. For some rows the clone size is stated as once, few or many, or as a class when expanded; others skip it.

j_call	clone_size	d_call	v_call	cdr3_nt	cdr3_aa
TRBJ2-2	-	-	TRBV7-9	TGTGCCAGCAGCTTAGGACAGAACACCGGGGAGCTGTTTTTT	CASSLGQNTGELFF
TRBJ2-2	-	-	TRBV29-1	TGCAGCGTTTCTCCTACAGGGTACGAGGCCGGGGAGCTGTTTTTT	CSVSPTGYEAGELFF
TRBJ1-1	few	TRBD1	TRBV3-1/TRBV3-2	TGTGCCAGCAGTCTTATACCGGGACAGGGAGAGTCTGAAGCTTTCTTT	CASSLIPGQGESEAFF
TRBJ1-1	-	-	TRBV15	TGTGCCACCAGCCCCGGGCGGGAACACACTGAAGCTTTCTTT	CATSPGREHTEAFF
TRBJ1-2	-	TRBD1	TRBV2	TGTGCCAGCAGTGAGGGGACAGGCCCCTATGGCTACACCTTC	CASSEGTGPYGYTF
TRBJ1-1	once	TRBD1	TRBV6-5	TGTGCCAGCATTCCACCCGGGACAGGGTCTGTAGCTTTCTTT	CASIPPGTGSVAFF
TRBJ2-7	-	TRBD1	TRBV27	TGTGCCAGCAGCAAACAGGGGGGTGGAAACTACGAGCAGTACTTC	CASSKQGGGNYEQYF
TRBJ1-5	-	-	TRBV19	TGTGCCAGTAGTATAGGGCACCTTAGCAATCAGCCCCAGCATTTT	CASSIGHLSNQPQHF
TRBJ2-5	-	TRBD1	TRBV29-1	TGCAGCGTTGTCCCAACGGGACAGGGTGAGACCCAGTACTTC	CSVVPTGQGETQYF
TRBJ1-4	-	-	TRBV5-1	TGCGCCAGCAGCCCCCAGGGTAGTAATGAAAAACTGTTTTTT	CASSPQGSNEKLFF
TRBJ1-1	once	-	TRBV28	TGTGCCAGCAGTTCCGCGACAGATATGAACACTGAAGCTTTCTTT	CASSSATDMNTEAFF